Listed here are 23 T cell receptor beta chains from one sample, sequenced in a study of T cell responses to AZD1222 COVID-19 vaccine. Clones were sequenced by immunoSEQ multiplex PCR, and TCRdb holds only the in-frame ones, with some missing. The table lists fewer than 90,000 clones, approximately 86% of them singletons. Sequencing was performed on peripheral blood, taken 28 days after the second AZD1222 dose. The receptor set was obtained from an adult who received the AZD1222 COVID-19 vaccine.

The chain links TRBV7-2 to TRBJ2-5, with TRBD2 matching 8 bases. With V trimmed by 1 base and J by 5 bases, 6 bases remained unmatched. The CDR3 runs to 15 residues. Germline lookup yields CDR1 SGHTA and CDR2 FQGNSA. The CDR3: CASSLESGGRETQYF. As DNA, the CDR3 is TGTGCCAGCAGCTTAGAGTCGGGGGGGAGGGAGACCCAGTACTTC.

The V call is TRBV3-1 (or the pseudogene TRBV3-2), the J call TRBJ2-7; weak D call: TRBD2 (5 bases). The CDR3 has 15 residues. V was trimmed by 1 base and J by 2 bases, leaving 12 bases between them. Per the germline V gene, CDR1 is LGHDT and CDR2 is YNNKEL (reference sequence). The CDR3 here is CASSQGSSGPYEQYF. CDR3 DNA: TGTGCCAGCAGCCAAGGATCCAGCGGACCCTACGAGCAGTACTTC.

This sequence joins TRBV6-5 and TRBJ2-7; 8 nucleotides line up with TRBD1. The ends lost 6 bases at V and 3 bases at J; junction bases unmatched: 7. The CDR3 has 14 residues. Germline V lookup: CDR1 MNHEY, CDR2 SVGAGI. The CDR3 loop reads CASRPPRGLYEQYF. In DNA form, the CDR3 reads TGTGCCAGCAGGCCCCCCAGGGGGCTCTACGAGCAGTACTTC.

This rearrangement joins TRBV11-2 to TRBJ1-6, with D unclear. V was clipped by 0 bases and J by 18 bases, with 15 bases between them. The CDR3 has 13 residues. Germline V gene data show CDR1 as SGHAT and CDR2 as FQNNGV. The CDR3 DNA sequence: TGTGCCAGCAGCTTAGAATACACTTTGGACCCCCACTTT. Translation gives CASSLEYTLDPHF.

The chain employs TRBV15 and TRBJ1-4; D is undetermined. The V and J ends lost 0 bases and 6 bases respectively, with 17 bases between them. Germline CDR1 reads LNHNV; CDR2 reads YYDKDF (reference sequence). The CDR3 sequence is 17 residues long. The CDR3 is CATSRDRMRVNYEKLFF. The CDR3 DNA follows: TGTGCCACCAGCAGAGATCGTATGAGGGTTAATTATGAAAAACTGTTTTTT.

The CDR3 loop is CASSLTSNYGYTF. CDR3 bases: TGCGCCAGCAGCTTGACCTCGAACTATGGCTACACCTTC. The chain couples TRBV5-1 to TRBJ1-2; D uncertain. This CDR3 has 13 amino acids. Germline V gives CDR1 SGHRS, CDR2 YFSETQ. With 1 base removed from V and 2 bases from J, the gap between germline ends came to 6 bases.

J is TRBJ1-4 and V is TRBV30; D uncertain. Germline CDR1 and CDR2: GTSNPN and SVGIG (reference sequence). Trimming pared 4 bases from V and 12 bases from J, leaving 12 bases between. The CDR3 extends over 11 amino acids. CDR3 protein: CAWKRWSELFF. Written as DNA, the CDR3 is TGTGCCTGGAAACGCTGGTCGGAACTGTTTTTT.

This chain connects TRBV19 to TRBJ2-1; TRBD2 aligns across 7 bases. J gave up 0 bases and V 3 bases, and 5 bases lay outside the gene matches. The germline CDR1 and CDR2 sequences are LNHDA and SQIVND (reference sequence). The CDR3 sequence is 16 residues long. CDR3 sequence (DNA): TGTGCCAGTAGTATGGTTCTAGCGGTCTCCTACAATGAGCAGTTCTTC. Protein product: CASSMVLAVSYNEQFF.

The chain recombines TRBV3-1 (or the pseudogene TRBV3-2) with TRBJ1-2; TRBD1 matches at 7 bases. J lost 0 bases, V lost 8 bases, and 12 bases had no gene match. Germline V lookup: CDR1 LGHDT, CDR2 YNNKEL (reference sequence). The CDR3 consists of 16 residues. In nucleotides, the CDR3 is TGTGCCAGCTCAGGGACAGCCGCTTCAGCTAACTATGGCTACACCTTC. Translated: CASSGTAASANYGYTF.

This clone was observed a handful of times. The genes are TRBV7-8 and TRBJ1-2; a possible D gene is TRBD1 (6 bases). Germline V CDR1 and CDR2: SGHVS, FQNEAQ. Trimming shortened V by 6 bases and J by 3 bases, and 14 bases separated the two germline ends. CDR3 length: 14 amino acids. The CDR3 sequence: CASRPTGRDYGYTF. CDR3 nucleotide sequence: TGTGCCAGCAGGCCCACAGGGAGAGACTATGGCTACACCTTC.

The V call is TRBV28, the J call TRBJ2-3; TRBD1 aligns across 7 bases. There are 13 residues in the CDR3. V lost 3 bases to trimming and J lost 10 bases; unmatched junction nucleotides: 7. The germline V gene has CDR1 MDHEN and CDR2 SYDVKM. CDR3 region: CASSFRGRGSQYF. CDR3 nucleotides: TGTGCCAGCAGTTTTAGGGGGCGAGGGTCGCAGTATTTT.

On this clone: Distinct nucleotide sequences in the sample also encode this CDR3. V gene TRBV18 combines with J gene TRBJ1-5; no definite D call. The germline V gene has CDR1 KGHSH and CDR2 LQKENI. The V end was cut by 3 bases, the J end by 0 bases, with 6 bases between. The CDR3 runs 14 residues. Here the CDR3 DNA reads TGTGCCAGCTCACCTCGGGATAGCAATCAGCCCCAGCATTTT. Its translation: CASSPRDSNQPQHF.

The V and J genes are TRBV11-2 and TRBJ2-2; D assignment may be TRBD1 or TRBD2 (6 bases each). The V gene's germline CDR1 is SGHAT and CDR2 FQNNGV. This CDR3 region has 15 residues. V lost 5 bases and J lost 5, with 15 bases in between. CDR3 region: CASSTLRGRTGELFF. Written as DNA, the CDR3 is TGTGCCAGCAGCACCTTGAGGGGGAGGACCGGGGAGCTGTTTTTT.

This clone has only one observation. The chain combines TRBV15 with TRBJ1-2; unclear D gene. With 4 bases removed from V and 2 bases from J, the gap between germline ends came to 11 bases. Germline V CDR1 and CDR2: LNHNV, YYDKDF (reference sequence). The CDR3 has 14 amino acids. CDR3 nucleotides: TGTGCCACCAGCATCACCCGAGACAACTATGGCTACACCTTC. Translation gives CATSITRDNYGYTF.

A single count supports this clone. This chain joins TRBV5-8 and TRBJ2-3, with a tentative D call TRBD1 (5 bases). V was shortened by 0 bases and J by 0 bases, with 8 bases between the two germline ends. Germline CDR1 and CDR2: SGHTS and YDEGEE. CDR3 length: 15 amino acids. The CDR3 loop is CASSLEGSSTDTQYF. DNA of the CDR3: TGTGCCAGCAGCTTGGAGGGGTCTAGCACAGATACGCAGTATTTT.

This chain joins TRBV6-6 and TRBJ2-1, with D perhaps TRBD2 (6 bases). V was pared by 6 bases and J by 9 bases, with 15 bases between. There are 13 residues in the CDR3. The germline gives CDR1 MNHNY, CDR2 SVGAGI (reference sequence). CDR3 loop: CASSLDYSGEQFF. The CDR3 nucleotides are TGTGCCAGCAGCCTGGACTATTCCGGTGAGCAGTTCTTC.

The chain recombines TRBV2 with TRBJ2-2, with D perhaps being TRBD1 or TRBD2 (5 bases each). The CDR3 has 16 residues. CDR1 is SNHLY and CDR2 is FYNNEI in the germline V gene. Between the trimmed V and J ends, which lost 2 bases and 3 bases, there was a span of 13 bases. Here the CDR3 DNA reads TGTGCCAGCAGTGAAAGGGGCAGGGACCACACCGGGGAGCTGTTTTTT. Translation: CASSERGRDHTGELFF.

The V call is TRBV5-4, the J call TRBJ1-4; 10 bases are a match to TRBD1. The CDR3 length is 14 residues. After removal of 4 bases from V and 7 bases from J, the junction contained 4 bases not matched to a gene. Per germline, CDR1 SGHNT and CDR2 YYREEE (reference sequence). CDR3: CASSLDRGAEKLFF. The CDR3 region has the DNA TGTGCCAGCAGCCTGGACAGGGGGGCTGAAAAACTGTTTTTT.

A note on this clone: The junction differs from germline at one of its ends, possibly a read error. This rearrangement joins TRBV2 to TRBJ2-7; a weak D match, TRBD1 (6 bases). This CDR3 contains 16 residues. Germline CDR1 SNHLY, CDR2 FYNNEI. The CDR3 spells CASSEAGQGTSHEQYF. The CDR3, as DNA: TGTGCCAGCAGTGAAGCCGGCCAGGGGACCTCCCACGAGCAGTACTTC.

The rearrangement links TRBV3-1 (or the pseudogene TRBV3-2) to TRBJ1-2, with 8 bases aligning to TRBD1. The CDR3 contains 14 residues. Germline V gene lookup returns CDR1 LGHDT and CDR2 YNNKEL (reference sequence). V lost 3 bases, J lost 6 bases, and 6 bases stayed unmatched. The CDR3 coding sequence is TGTGCCAGCAGCCAGTCGACAGGGGCCCATGGCTACACCTTC. This gives the protein CASSQSTGAHGYTF.

The J gene is TRBJ2-1, the V gene TRBV11-3; no clear D. This CDR3 has 15 residues. Between the trimmed V and J ends, which lost 3 bases and 0 bases, there was a span of 9 bases. Per the germline V gene, CDR1 is SGHNT and CDR2 is YENEEA. The CDR3 DNA sequence: TGTGCCAGCAGCTTGGGTCGGAGCTCCTACAATGAGCAGTTCTTC. Its protein is CASSLGRSSYNEQFF.

The rearrangement uses TRBV18 and TRBJ1-2, with 7 bases fitting TRBD1. The CDR3 sequence is 15 residues long. Germline V lookup: CDR1 KGHSH, CDR2 LQKENI. The trim removed 3 bases at V and 4 bases at J, leaving 8 bases unmatched. CDR3: CASSPGQGGAYGYTF. CDR3 nucleotide sequence: TGTGCCAGCTCACCGGGGCAGGGGGGCGCCTATGGCTACACCTTC.

This clone was seen a few times. The CDR3 DNA sequence: TGTGCCAGCTCACCACCGGGACAGGGAATTTACAATGAGCAGTTCTTC. Translating it yields CASSPPGQGIYNEQFF. The genes are TRBV18 and TRBJ2-1; 9 bases map to TRBD1. The J segment lost 4 bases and the V segment lost 0 bases, leaving 4 bases of the junction unmatched. The CDR3 totals 16 residues. Germline CDR1 and CDR2: KGHSH and LQKENI.